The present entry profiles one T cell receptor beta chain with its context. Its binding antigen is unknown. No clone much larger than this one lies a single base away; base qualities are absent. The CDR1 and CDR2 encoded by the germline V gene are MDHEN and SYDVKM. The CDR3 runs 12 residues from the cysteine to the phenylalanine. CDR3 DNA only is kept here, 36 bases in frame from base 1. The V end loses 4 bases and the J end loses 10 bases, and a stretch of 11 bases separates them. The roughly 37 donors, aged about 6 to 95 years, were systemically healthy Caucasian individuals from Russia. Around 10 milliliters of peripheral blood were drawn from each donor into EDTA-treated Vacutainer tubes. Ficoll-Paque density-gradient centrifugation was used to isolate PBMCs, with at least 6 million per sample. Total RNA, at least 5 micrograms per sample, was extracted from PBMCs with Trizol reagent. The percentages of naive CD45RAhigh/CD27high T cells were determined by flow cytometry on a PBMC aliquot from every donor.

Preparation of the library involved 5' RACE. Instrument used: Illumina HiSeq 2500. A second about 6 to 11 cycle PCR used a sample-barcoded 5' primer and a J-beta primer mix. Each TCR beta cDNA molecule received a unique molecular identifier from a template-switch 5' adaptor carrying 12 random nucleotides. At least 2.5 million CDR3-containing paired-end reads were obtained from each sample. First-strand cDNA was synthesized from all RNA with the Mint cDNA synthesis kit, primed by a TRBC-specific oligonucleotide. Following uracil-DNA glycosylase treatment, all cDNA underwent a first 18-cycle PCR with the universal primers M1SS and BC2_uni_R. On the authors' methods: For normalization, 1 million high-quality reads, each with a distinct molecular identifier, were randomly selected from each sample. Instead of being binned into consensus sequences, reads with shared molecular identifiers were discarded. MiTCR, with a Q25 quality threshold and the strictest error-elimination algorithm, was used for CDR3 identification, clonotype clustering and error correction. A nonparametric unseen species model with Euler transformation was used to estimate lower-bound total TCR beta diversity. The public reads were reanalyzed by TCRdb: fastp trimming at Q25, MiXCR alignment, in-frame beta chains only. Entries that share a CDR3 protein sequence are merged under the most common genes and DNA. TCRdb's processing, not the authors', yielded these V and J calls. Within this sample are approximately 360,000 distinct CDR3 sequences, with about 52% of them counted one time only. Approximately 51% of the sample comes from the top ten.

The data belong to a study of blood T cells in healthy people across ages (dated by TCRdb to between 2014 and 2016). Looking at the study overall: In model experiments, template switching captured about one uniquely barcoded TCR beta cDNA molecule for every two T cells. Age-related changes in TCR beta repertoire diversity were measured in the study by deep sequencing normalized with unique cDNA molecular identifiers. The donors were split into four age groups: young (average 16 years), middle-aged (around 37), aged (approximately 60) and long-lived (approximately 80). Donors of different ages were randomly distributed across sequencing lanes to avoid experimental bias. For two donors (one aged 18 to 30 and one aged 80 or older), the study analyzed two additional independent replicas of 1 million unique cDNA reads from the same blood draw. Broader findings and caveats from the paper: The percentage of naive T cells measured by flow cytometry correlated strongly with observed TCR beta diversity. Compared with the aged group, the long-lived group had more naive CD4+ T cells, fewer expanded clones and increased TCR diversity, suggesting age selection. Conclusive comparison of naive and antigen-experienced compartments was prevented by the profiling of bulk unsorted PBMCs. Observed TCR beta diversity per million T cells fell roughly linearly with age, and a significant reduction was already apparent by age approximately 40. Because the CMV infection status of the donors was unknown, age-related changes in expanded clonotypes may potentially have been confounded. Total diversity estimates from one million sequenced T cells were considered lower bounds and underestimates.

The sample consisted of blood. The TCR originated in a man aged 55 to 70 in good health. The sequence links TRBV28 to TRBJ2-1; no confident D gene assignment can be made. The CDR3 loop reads CASSSIVAEQFF. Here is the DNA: TGTGCCAGCAGTTCCATAGTCGCAGAGCAGTTCTTC.